These 21 T cell receptor beta chains share one sample of origin, sequenced in a study of T cell responses to AZD1222 COVID-19 vaccine. Data came from immunoSEQ multiplex PCR; TCRdb stores just in-frame clones and leaves some out. The table has about 97,000 clones, around 83% seen once; the top ten hold about 1.5%. The material was peripheral blood, obtained on day 0 of AZD1222 vaccination. All receptors derive from an adult in good health.

The chain links TRBV3-1 (or the pseudogene TRBV3-2) to TRBJ2-5; D gene unclear. Trimming stripped 3 bases from V and 3 bases from J, with 5 bases between. Germline V CDR1 and CDR2: LGHDT, YNNKEL (reference sequence). The CDR3 loop spans 12 amino acids. The CDR3 sequence: CASSHSEETQYF. The CDR3 DNA sequence: TGTGCCAGCAGCCACTCCGAAGAGACCCAGTACTTC.

The J gene is TRBJ2-1, the V gene TRBV4-1; a weak D match, TRBD2 (6 bases). CDR3 length: 15 amino acids. The germline V and J ends were trimmed by 4 bases and 0 bases, with 10 bases remaining between them. Germline CDR1 MGHRA, CDR2 YSYEKL. CDR3 in amino acids: CASSRGTLSYNEQFF. The CDR3 DNA sequence: TGCGCCAGCAGCCGCGGGACTCTCTCCTACAATGAGCAGTTCTTC.

The chain is built from TRBV5-6 and TRBJ1-2; possibly TRBD1 for D (6 bases). The CDR3 covers 16 residues. Trimming removed 4 bases at V and 5 bases at J, with 21 bases between. Looked up from germline, CDR1 is SGHDT and CDR2 is YYEEEE. The CDR3, as DNA: TGTGCCAGCAGCCTAGGACCGACAGGCCAAGGGTATGGCTACACCTTC. Translating it yields CASSLGPTGQGYGYTF. The full variable domain, its missing parts supplied by reference TRBV5-6 and TRBJ1-2, is DAGVTQSPTHLIKTRGQQVTLRCSPKSGHDTVSWYQQALGQGPQFIFQYYEEEERQRGNFPDRFSGHQFPNYSSELNVNALLLGDSALYLCASSLGPTGQGYGYTFGSGTRLTVV.

The rearrangement links TRBV29-1 to TRBJ2-7, with D unclear. V lost 2 bases to trimming and J lost 5 bases, with 13 bases between them. Germline V CDR1 and CDR2: SQVTM, ANQGSEA. The CDR3 is 13 amino acids. The CDR3 sequence is CSVEINTPHEQYF. The CDR3 nucleotides read TGCAGCGTTGAAATTAATACACCACACGAGCAGTACTTC.

This chain joins TRBV9 and TRBJ2-3; D uncertain. This CDR3 is 15 amino acids long. Germline V gene lookup returns CDR1 SGDLS and CDR2 YYNGEE. The V end lost 0 bases, the J end lost 3 bases, and 11 bases lay between the germline ends. Here the CDR3 reads CASSVVGIGTDTQYF. CDR3 DNA: TGTGCCAGCAGCGTAGTGGGCATCGGTACAGATACGCAGTATTTT.

V usage is TRBV5-5 and J usage is TRBJ1-1; TRBD1 might be the D (6 bases). In germline, CDR1 is SGHKS, CDR2 YYEKEE (reference sequence). Trimming took off 0 bases at V and 0 bases at J, with 6 bases between the two ends. This CDR3 comprises 14 residues. The DNA for the CDR3 is TGTGCCAGCAGCTTGGGACAGGTGAACACTGAAGCTTTCTTT. It encodes CASSLGQVNTEAFF.

CDR3 nucleotide sequence: TGTGCCAGCAGTTTGAGGAGGGCAGGGGAGACCCAGTACTTC. It translates to CASSLRRAGETQYF. The chain has TRBV28 and TRBJ2-5; a weak D match, TRBD2 (6 bases). Germline V lookup: CDR1 MDHEN, CDR2 SYDVKM. The V and J ends lost 3 bases and 5 bases respectively, with 13 bases between them. This CDR3 spans 14 amino acids.

The chain joins TRBV19 to TRBJ1-1; D is possibly TRBD1 (5 bases). Germline V gene lookup returns CDR1 LNHDA and CDR2 SQIVND (reference sequence). V dropped 4 bases and J dropped 5 bases, with 14 bases sitting between them. The CDR3 runs to 14 residues. CDR3 in DNA: TGTGCCAGTAGTAAAAGGGACGCTGGGACTGAAGCTTTCTTT. Protein sequence: CASSKRDAGTEAFF.

The chain couples TRBV11-3 to TRBJ2-1; 10 nucleotides match TRBD2. Unmatched junction bases numbered 8, after V lost 3 bases and J lost 9 bases. The CDR3 contains 15 residues. The V gene's germline CDR1 is SGHNT and CDR2 YENEEA. For the CDR3, the DNA is TGTGCCAGCAGCTTTACTAGCGGGAATTCAGTTGAGCAGTTCTTC. As protein: CASSFTSGNSVEQFF.

The J gene is TRBJ1-4, the V gene TRBV4-3, with TRBD1 matching 9 bases. After removal of 3 bases from V and 8 bases from J, the junction contained 7 bases not matched to a gene. Germline CDR1 and CDR2: LGHNA and YSLEER. CDR3 length: 15 amino acids. CDR3: CASSHEGQGREKLFF. The DNA of the CDR3 is TGCGCCAGCAGCCACGAGGGACAGGGCCGAGAAAAACTGTTTTTT.

This chain joins TRBV19 and TRBJ1-5; the match to TRBD1 covers 8 bases. Trimming removed 3 bases from V and 2 bases from J; junction bases left unmatched: 6. CDR1 and CDR2 from the germline V gene are LNHDA and SQIVND (reference sequence). This CDR3 has 16 amino acids. The CDR3 region is CASSMTGATGNQPQHF. The CDR3 region has the DNA TGTGCCAGTAGTATGACAGGGGCAACCGGCAATCAGCCCCAGCATTTT. Full variable domain (missing parts from reference TRBV19 and TRBJ1-5): DGGITQSPKYLFRKEGQNVTLSCEQNLNHDAMYWYRQDPGQGLRLIYYSQIVNDFQKGDIAEGYSVSREKKESFPLTVTSAQKNPTAFYLCASSMTGATGNQPQHFGDGTRLSIL.

This clone was counted once. V usage is TRBV15 and J usage is TRBJ1-4; possibly TRBD1 for D (6 bases). Germline V gene sequence: CDR1 LNHNV, CDR2 YYDKDF (reference sequence). The CDR3 length is 15 residues. Between the trimmed V and J ends, which lost 0 bases and 6 bases, there was a span of 11 bases. This CDR3 reads CATSRDRGADEKLFF. The CDR3 DNA is TGTGCCACCAGCAGAGATAGGGGGGCAGATGAAAAACTGTTTTTT.

V is TRBV12-3 or TRBV12-4 and J is TRBJ2-1, with a possible D match to TRBD2 (5 bases). V was pared by 11 bases and J by 6 bases, with 14 bases between. This CDR3 comprises 12 residues. CDR3 region: CAVRLAVNEQFF. The CDR3 DNA reads TGTGCCGTGCGTCTAGCCGTCAATGAGCAGTTCTTC.

The rearrangement links TRBV7-2 to TRBJ1-5; D is unclear. CDR3 size: 16 residues. V shed 1 base and J shed 6 bases, with 16 bases lying between them. Germline V gene data show CDR1 as SGHTA and CDR2 as FQGNSA. CDR3 bases: TGTGCCAGCAGCTTAGACCCCTGGAGGGTGGGTCAGCCCCAGCATTTT. Its translation: CASSLDPWRVGQPQHF.

This clone has only one observation. The rearrangement uses TRBV7-2 and TRBJ2-1; 7 nucleotides agree with TRBD2. The CDR3 consists of 19 residues. V trimming: 7 bases; J trimming: 4 bases; junction bases outside the gene matches: 22. From germline, CDR1 is SGHTA and CDR2 FQGNSA. CDR3 sequence reads: CASTESWLRGGLVYNEQFF. The CDR3 nucleotides read TGTGCCAGCACCGAAAGTTGGCTTAGGGGCGGACTAGTTTACAATGAGCAGTTCTTC.

In its sample, this clone was seen once. This rearrangement joins TRBV4-2 to TRBJ1-1, with D possibly TRBD1 on 5 matching bases. Trimming stripped 4 bases from V and 4 bases from J, with 13 bases between. Germline values: CDR1 LGHNA, CDR2 YNFKEQ. The CDR3 length is 14 residues. CDR3 loop: CASSPQGQGTEAFF. As DNA, the CDR3 is TGTGCCAGCAGCCCTCAGGGTCAAGGCACTGAAGCTTTCTTT.

This clone showed up just once. This chain links TRBV4-1 with TRBJ1-2; the match to TRBD1 covers 8 bases. Trimming cost V 3 bases and J 2 bases; bases outside gene matches: 5. The CDR3 is made up of 15 amino acids. Looked up from germline, CDR1 is MGHRA and CDR2 is YSYEKL. CDR3 nucleotides: TGCGCCAGCAGCCACCGGGACAGGAAAAACTATGGCTACACCTTC. The encoded protein is CASSHRDRKNYGYTF.

The V and J genes are TRBV10-3 and TRBJ2-5; no definite D call. The CDR3 totals 16 residues. V shed 6 bases and J shed 0 bases, with 17 bases lying between them. CDR1 and CDR2 (germline): ENHRY, SYGVKD. CDR3 nucleotides: TGTGCCATCAGCGAAGTCATCGAGGCGTACCAAGAGACCCAGTACTTC. Protein sequence: CAISEVIEAYQETQYF.

The chain employs TRBV30 and TRBJ1-1; no reliable D call. Looked up from germline, CDR1 is GTSNPN and CDR2 is SVGIG (reference sequence). The germline V and J ends were trimmed by 7 bases and 2 bases, with 11 bases remaining between them. The CDR3 runs to 12 residues. The CDR3 loop is CAYNLGNTEAFF. The CDR3 region has the DNA TGTGCCTATAACCTGGGTAACACTGAAGCTTTCTTT.

The V call is TRBV13, the J call TRBJ2-5, with 9 bases matching TRBD2. The length of the CDR3 is 19 residues. V shed 2 bases and J 5 bases; nucleotides not matched to a gene: 18. In germline, CDR1 is PRHDT, CDR2 FYEKMQ (reference sequence). The CDR3 region is CASSLNRRREGPIGETQYF. The CDR3 DNA is TGTGCCAGCAGCTTAAACCGTCGGCGGGAGGGACCCATTGGGGAGACCCAGTACTTC.

In this sample, this clone turned up once. This rearrangement joins TRBV7-8 to TRBJ1-1; D not resolved. This CDR3 region has 14 residues. Trimming took 1 base from V and 4 from J, leaving 10 bases between them. Per germline, CDR1 SGHVS and CDR2 FQNEAQ. The CDR3 region is CASSLGRFVTEAFF. CDR3 coding DNA: TGTGCCAGCAGCTTAGGCCGGTTTGTCACTGAAGCTTTCTTT.